A selection of T cell receptor beta chains follows, all from one sample in a study of tumor-infiltrating lymphocytes in primary liver carcinoma. TCRdb fed the multiplex PCR reads into MiXCR, producing one record per CDR3 protein. The sample holds roughly 180,000 distinct CDR3 sequences; 50% to 75% are singletons and the top ten take 72%. Sequencing was done on a sample of peripheral blood. The origin of the receptors is a man in his forties with primary liver carcinoma and hepatitis B virus infection. Both conserved end residues are part of each CDR3. The D gene is left open where the match is weak. Clone size, where shown, is once, few, many, or a class for clones that have expanded.

TRBJ2-1,NA,TRBV12-3/TRBV12-4,NA,CASSLVITSYNEQFF,TGTGCCAGCAGTTTAGTCATAACCTCCTACAATGAGCAGTTCTTC
TRBJ2-7,once,TRBV28,NA,CATSLGTAGEQYF,TGTGCCACCAGTTTGGGGACGGCGGGGGAGCAGTACTTC
TRBJ2-7,once,TRBV7-9,TRBD1,CASSPGQVSYEQYF,TGTGCCAGCAGCCCGGGACAGGTGAGCTACGAGCAGTACTTC
TRBJ2-5,once,TRBV5-6,TRBD1,CASSPGGTGETQYF,TGTGCCAGCAGCCCAGGGGGGACAGGCGAGACCCAGTACTTC
TRBJ1-2,NA,TRBV6-5,NA,CVSSYSGYGYTF,TGTGTCAGCAGTTACTCAGGCTATGGCTACACCTTC
TRBJ1-2,NA,TRBV12-3/TRBV12-4,TRBD1,CASSPRTGGGYGYTF,TGTGCCAGCAGTCCGCGGACAGGGGGCGGTTATGGCTACACCTTC
TRBJ2-7,few,TRBV6-1,NA,CASSVGQEQYF,TGTGCCAGCAGTGTAGGCCAGGAGCAGTACTTC
TRBJ2-2,NA,TRBV6-6,NA,CASSYGGKTTGELFF,TGTGCCAGCAGTTACGGTGGAAAGACCACCGGGGAGCTGTTTTTT
TRBJ2-7,few,TRBV30,NA,CAWRAVFAYEQYF,TGTGCCTGGAGGGCTGTATTTGCCTACGAGCAGTACTTC
TRBJ2-2,many,TRBV11-2,NA,CASSPGLSGELFF,TGTGCCAGCAGCCCGGGGCTTTCCGGGGAGCTGTTTTTT
TRBJ2-7,NA,TRBV6-5,TRBD2,CASTPGLASYEQYF,TGTGCCAGCACTCCGGGACTAGCGTCCTATGAGCAGTACTTC
TRBJ2-3,NA,TRBV6-1,NA,CPSSPPEGRGTDTQYF,TGTCCCAGCAGTCCCCCGGAGGGAAGGGGCACAGATACGCAGTATTTT
TRBJ2-7,NA,TRBV12-5,TRBD1,CTSALEPDRGYEQYF,TGTACTAGTGCCCTCGAACCGGACAGGGGGTACGAGCAGTACTTC
TRBJ1-1,NA,TRBV28,NA,CASSFHGHGEAFF,TGTGCCAGCAGTTTCCATGGACACGGCGAAGCTTTCTTT
TRBJ1-2,NA,TRBV10-3,TRBD1,CAISESRQGAEGYTF,TGTGCCATCAGTGAGTCGAGGCAGGGGGCAGAAGGCTACACCTTC
TRBJ2-3,many,TRBV11-2,TRBD2,CASSFDAGGFDTQYF,TGTGCCAGCAGCTTCGATGCGGGAGGGTTTGATACGCAGTATTTT
TRBJ2-1,NA,TRBV29-1,TRBD2,CSLVHSGRYNEQFF,TGCAGCCTTGTGCATAGCGGGAGGTACAATGAGCAGTTCTTC
TRBJ2-7,NA,TRBV13,TRBD2,CASSSGTSGYEQYF,TGTGCCAGCAGCTCCGGGACTAGCGGCTACGAGCAGTACTTC
TRBJ2-7,NA,TRBV6-5,TRBD1,CASSPLGKGAYEQYF,TGTGCCAGCAGTCCCCTCGGGAAGGGGGCTTACGAGCAGTACTTC
TRBJ2-2,NA,TRBV5-4,NA,CASSLSSGLDTGELFF,TGTGCCAGCAGCTTATCAAGCGGTCTAGACACCGGGGAGCTGTTTTTT
TRBJ1-1,NA,TRBV11-2,NA,CASSLGLAGGTEAFF,TGTGCGAGCAGCTTAGGACTGGCTGGGGGGACTGAAGCTTTCTTT
TRBJ1-1,NA,TRBV12-3/TRBV12-4,NA,CASSLFMNTEALF,TGTGCCAGCAGTTTATTTATGAACACTGAAGCTCTCTTT
TRBJ1-2,few,TRBV12-3/TRBV12-4,TRBD1,CASSLGQGDYGYTF,TGTGCCAGCAGTTTAGGACAGGGGGACTATGGCTACACCTTC
TRBJ2-5,NA,TRBV29-1,NA,CSVTIREQETQYF,TGCAGCGTTACGATACGGGAACAAGAGACCCAGTACTTC
TRBJ2-1,NA,TRBV13,NA,CASSLGEDYNEQFF,TGTGCCAGCAGCTTAGGAGAGGATTACAATGAGCAGTTCTTC
TRBJ1-3,NA,TRBV10-3,NA,CASRDRTTSGNTIYF,TGTGCATCTAGGGATCGCACTACCTCTGGAAACACCATATATTTT
TRBJ2-7,many,TRBV11-1,NA,CASSASLFSGSSYEQYF,TGTGCCAGCAGCGCTTCGCTCTTTAGCGGAAGCTCCTACGAGCAGTACTTC
TRBJ2-2,NA,TRBV6-6,NA,CASSPGATVNTGELFF,TGTGCCAGCAGCCCCGGGGCTACGGTAAACACCGGGGAGCTGTTTTTT
TRBJ2-7,many,TRBV11-2,TRBD2,CASSSAPTSGPYEQYF,TGTGCCAGCAGCTCCGCCCCGACTAGCGGACCCTACGAGCAGTACTTC
TRBJ2-2,NA,TRBV29-1,NA,CSVEAGRAGELFF,TGCAGCGTTGAAGCAGGGCGGGCCGGGGAGCTGTTTTTT
TRBJ1-1,NA,TRBV28,TRBD1,CASSPNTGQKAFF,TGTGCCAGCAGTCCTAATACGGGACAGAAAGCTTTCTTT
TRBJ2-3,NA,TRBV29-1,NA,CSSRSRVGTDMQYF,TGCAGTAGCCGTTCAAGGGTTGGTACAGATATGCAGTATTTT
TRBJ2-1,NA,TRBV29-1,TRBD1,CSVVDPGQGNNEQFF,TGCAGCGTGGTGGACCCGGGACAGGGGAACAATGAGCAGTTCTTC
TRBJ2-1,NA,TRBV10-2,TRBD2,CASSLSGGSAYNEQFF,TGCGCCAGCAGCCTCAGCGGCGGGAGTGCCTACAATGAGCAGTTCTTC
TRBJ2-5,NA,TRBV30,TRBD2,CAWRKTSGLQETQYF,TGTGCCTGGAGAAAGACTAGCGGTCTCCAAGAGACCCAGTACTTC
TRBJ2-7,NA,TRBV12-3/TRBV12-4,NA,CASTLVDGEQCF,TGTGCCAGCACTTTAGTAGATGGCGAGCAGTGCTTC
TRBJ2-7,NA,TRBV4-1,TRBD2,CASSETGLAGKYEQYF,TGCGCCAGCAGCGAGACGGGACTAGCGGGAAAGTACGAGCAGTACTTC
TRBJ2-7,NA,TRBV5-1,TRBD1,CASSMGPGTGSYEQYF,TGCGCCAGCAGCATGGGACCCGGGACAGGGTCCTACGAGCAGTACTTC
TRBJ2-7,NA,TRBV25-1,TRBD1,CASREGTAYEQYF,TGTGCCAGCAGAGAGGGGACAGCTTACGAGCAGTACTTC
TRBJ1-2,few,TRBV29-1,NA,CSVVTGVRGYTF,TGCAGCGTTGTTACGGGGGTACGTGGCTACACCTTC
TRBJ1-1,once,TRBV10-3,NA,CAIKDGANTEAFF,TGTGCCATTAAAGACGGGGCGAACACTGAAGCTTTCTTT
TRBJ1-1,NA,TRBV6-1,NA,CASRGWDTDAFF,TGTGCCAGCAGGGGGTGGGACACTGATGCTTTCTTT
TRBJ2-7,many,TRBV4-1,NA,CASSQDPAGAAQYF,TGCGCCAGCAGCCAAGATCCCGCTGGGGCTGCGCAGTACTTC
TRBJ2-7,NA,TRBV6-5,TRBD1,CASTGTGGAYVQYF,TGTGCCAGTACTGGGACAGGTGGAGCCTACGTGCAGTACTTC
TRBJ2-7,NA,TRBV5-6,TRBD2,CATPTGGYEQYF,TGTGCCACCCCCACGGGGGGCTACGAGCAGTACTTC
TRBJ2-5,NA,TRBV5-1,NA,CASSLGSGQDTQYF,TGCGCCAGCAGCTTGGGGAGCGGCCAAGATACCCAGTACTTC
TRBJ2-6,NA,TRBV11-2,NA,CVSSLSRTQRGGANLLTF,TGTGTCAGCAGCCTTTCCCGGACACAAAGAGGTGGGGCCAACCTCCTGACTTTC